A selection of T cell receptor beta chains follows, all from one sample in a study of blood T cell repertoires in COVID-19. The assay was immunoSEQ multiplex PCR, and TCRdb's table has in-frame clones only and misses some. The sample has tens of thousands of clones; about 86% are singletons. The source material was peripheral blood. These receptors originate from an elderly woman in a cohort sampled during active or convalescent COVID-19. CDR3s leave out the opening cysteine and the closing phenylalanine or tryptophan. Expanded clones get a size class; other rows say once, few or many, or leave the size out.

V: TRBV5-1; J: TRBJ1-1; size: NA; length: 13; CDR3: ASSNTGTGNTEAF
V: TRBV29-1; J: TRBJ2-2; size: NA; length: 12; CDR3: SVSGQGHTGELF
V: TRBV24-1; J: TRBJ1-3; size: few; length: 10; CDR3: ATKERGNTIY
V: TRBV3-1/TRBV3-2; J: TRBJ1-1; size: once; length: 12; CDR3: ASSQTRSNTEAF
V: TRBV28; J: TRBJ1-2; size: NA; length: 13; CDR3: ASTLRTGGRDGYT
V: TRBV11-3; J: TRBJ1-1; size: once; length: 13; CDR3: ASTHQQGVRTEAF
V: TRBV5-1; J: TRBJ1-1; size: NA; length: 12; CDR3: ASSLTGWATEAF
V: TRBV18; J: TRBJ1-5; size: NA; length: 13; CDR3: ASSPQGASNQPQH
V: TRBV7-9; J: TRBJ2-1; size: NA; length: 15; CDR3: ASSRGGTAIYYNEQF
V: TRBV6-5; J: TRBJ2-7; size: NA; length: 11; CDR3: ASSMTGAGEQY
V: TRBV25-1; J: TRBJ2-3; size: NA; length: 13; CDR3: ASIKETGDADTQY
V: TRBV20-1; J: TRBJ2-5; size: NA; length: 13; CDR3: SASSASGGQETQY
V: TRBV5-1; J: TRBJ1-4; size: NA; length: 12; CDR3: ASKSGTGGEKLF
V: TRBV15; J: TRBJ2-1; size: NA; length: 14; CDR3: ATSSREGLRYNEQF
V: TRBV27; J: TRBJ2-1; size: once; length: 14; CDR3: ASSLRLARANNEQF
V: TRBV11-2; J: TRBJ2-2; size: NA; length: 11; CDR3: ASSLVLSGELF
V: TRBV5-1; J: TRBJ2-5; size: once; length: 12; CDR3: ASSSGQMRETQY
V: TRBV2; J: TRBJ2-5; size: few; length: 12; CDR3: ASSRGLGEETQY
V: TRBV30; J: TRBJ2-6; size: NA; length: 12; CDR3: ACKTGSGANVLT
V: TRBV18; J: TRBJ1-5; size: NA; length: 12; CDR3: ASSPGAYDQPQH
V: TRBV30; J: TRBJ1-2; size: once; length: 11; CDR3: AWSGGKGYGYT
V: TRBV29-1; J: TRBJ1-2; size: once; length: 11; CDR3: SVELVANYGYT
V: TRBV7-9; J: TRBJ2-2; size: few; length: 10; CDR3: ASNHRGGELF
V: TRBV5-6; J: TRBJ2-2; size: few; length: 13; CDR3: ASSASTGRAGELF
V: TRBV11-3; J: TRBJ2-1; size: NA; length: 15; CDR3: ASTNVGSQGSWDEQF
V: TRBV6-5; J: TRBJ1-1; size: NA; length: 12; CDR3: ASSLGQLNTEAF
V: TRBV5-1; J: TRBJ1-2; size: NA; length: 12; CDR3: ASSLGGDLYGYT
V: TRBV6-6; J: TRBJ2-3; size: NA; length: 13; CDR3: ASSYRLAGTDTQY
V: TRBV10-2; J: TRBJ2-3; size: NA; length: 11; CDR3: ASSSGRAGEQY
V: TRBV11-2; J: TRBJ1-6; size: NA; length: 11; CDR3: ASSSTGQGALH
V: TRBV4-2; J: TRBJ2-1; size: NA; length: 11; CDR3: ASSQGASIEQF
V: TRBV11-3; J: TRBJ2-3; size: NA; length: 13; CDR3: ASSPPGSGRDTQY
V: TRBV10-3; J: TRBJ1-1; size: NA; length: 12; CDR3: AIRANTGNTEAF
V: TRBV7-2; J: TRBJ1-2; size: NA; length: 13; CDR3: ASSPGGKGDYGYT
V: TRBV6-1; J: TRBJ1-5; size: NA; length: 14; CDR3: ASSEGTTISNQPQH
V: TRBV25-1; J: TRBJ1-4; size: NA; length: 10; CDR3: ASRQAHEKLF
V: TRBV11-3; J: TRBJ1-4; size: once; length: 14; CDR3: ASSRRTGGGGEKLF
V: TRBV3-1/TRBV3-2; J: TRBJ2-3; size: once; length: 10; CDR3: ASSQVRDTQY
V: TRBV12-5; J: TRBJ1-3; size: NA; length: 15; CDR3: ASGLVGGRSSGNTIY
V: TRBV2; J: TRBJ1-5; size: few; length: 14; CDR3: ASRQGHLYSNQPQH
V: TRBV19; J: TRBJ2-3; size: medium-sized; length: 12; CDR3: ASTTGQGTDTQY
V: TRBV5-1; J: TRBJ2-5; size: NA; length: 14; CDR3: ASSLLGQVYQETQY
V: TRBV6-2/TRBV6-3; J: TRBJ1-5; size: once; length: 13; CDR3: ASSISGGFNQPQH
V: TRBV29-1; J: TRBJ2-2; size: NA; length: 11; CDR3: SVMTVGSGELF
V: TRBV6-5; J: TRBJ1-3; size: NA; length: 14; CDR3: ASSYYGTGKRNTIY
V: TRBV29-1; J: TRBJ2-7; size: NA; length: 11; CDR3: SVEGSPSYEQY
V: TRBV4-1; J: TRBJ1-1; size: NA; length: 13; CDR3: ASSHPRGMNTEAF
V: TRBV3-1/TRBV3-2; J: TRBJ1-6; size: NA; length: 14; CDR3: ASSPPGRTGNSPLH
V: TRBV29-1; J: TRBJ2-3; size: NA; length: 12; CDR3: SVKKGQVVDTQY
V: TRBV4-1; J: TRBJ2-5; size: NA; length: 13; CDR3: ASSQGAGGSGTQY
V: TRBV14; J: TRBJ1-2; size: NA; length: 13; CDR3: ASSQAFQGGYGYT
V: TRBV6-1; J: TRBJ1-1; size: NA; length: 13; CDR3: ASSERGGWDTEAF
V: TRBV7-9; J: TRBJ1-4; size: NA; length: 13; CDR3: ASSWGQGGFEKLF
V: TRBV5-6; J: TRBJ1-5; size: NA; length: 10; CDR3: ASSSLNQPQH